One sample yielded the 28 T cell receptor beta chains listed below, sequenced in a study of T cells after posttransplantation cyclophosphamide (TCRdb year 2016). The control cohort consisted of some 10 patients who had myeloablative marrow transplants with methotrexate plus a calcineurin inhibitor and who were sampled 1 year after transplant. Receptor amplification or capture employed the immunoSEQ multiplex PCR assay. TCRdb took this table from immuneACCESS and kept in-frame rearrangements with V and J called. Such tables lack part of the clones; where checked against another copy, unresolved V genes explain under half of the gap, and the rest is unexplained. The sample includes tens of thousands of clones, with 80% to 90% observed a single time. 8.2% of the sample goes to the ten largest clones. The sequenced sample was PBMCs, obtained after an allogeneic stem cell transplant with a calcineurin inhibitor and methotrexate. The receptors derive from a female patient aged 50-60 years who received an allogeneic stem cell transplant from an unrelated donor, was CMV-positive, and had chronic GVHD only. After a transplant, some of the T cells may come from the graft donor.

V and J are TRBV5-1 and TRBJ1-4, with 7 bases aligning to TRBD1. Germline V gene lookup returns CDR1 SGHRS and CDR2 YFSETQ. The CDR3 has 14 residues. The ends lost 6 bases at V and 3 bases at J; junction bases unmatched: 5. The chain's CDR3 is CASNAGTANEKLFF. Written as DNA, the CDR3 is TGCGCCAGCAACGCCGGGACAGCTAATGAAAAACTGTTTTTT.

The chain uses TRBV28 and TRBJ2-5, with 9 bases fitting TRBD1. The assigned J gene may be wrong: the sequence end matches TRBJ2-7 better. This CDR3 is 13 amino acids long. Germline CDR1 reads MDHEN; CDR2 reads SYDVKM. Written as DNA, the CDR3 is TGTGCCAGCAGGGGACAGGGAGACTACGAGCAGTACTTC. Protein: CASRGQGDYEQYF.

The rearrangement joins TRBV30 to TRBJ2-5, with D possibly matching TRBD2 (6 bases). There are 13 residues in the CDR3. V lost 2 bases, J lost 5 bases, and 12 bases lay in between. Germline V gene lookup returns CDR1 GTSNPN and CDR2 SVGIG (reference sequence). CDR3 in amino acids: CAWSMSAGETQYF. The CDR3 DNA follows: TGTGCCTGGAGTATGTCCGCGGGGGAGACCCAGTACTTC.

This rearrangement joins TRBV9 to TRBJ2-7; possible D gene TRBD2, 6 bases. The V gene lost 0 bases and the J gene lost 5 bases, with 9 bases spanning the gap. The CDR3 is made up of 13 amino acids. Per the germline V gene, CDR1 is SGDLS and CDR2 is YYNGEE. CDR3 DNA sequence: TGTGCCAGCAGCGTAGCACTAGCTCACGAGCAGTACTTC. Its translation: CASSVALAHEQYF.

The table lists this clone with a count of one. The J gene is TRBJ1-2, the V gene TRBV28; D call uncertain. The CDR3 runs 13 residues. Germline CDR1 MDHEN, CDR2 SYDVKM. V lost 5 bases, J lost 0 bases, and 7 bases lay in between. CDR3 in DNA: TGTGCCAGCAGTATGAGAGCTAACTATGGCTACACCTTC. Amino acids: CASSMRANYGYTF.

The gene calls are TRBV7-2 and TRBJ2-5; possibly TRBD1 for D (6 bases). The tail of the sequence fits TRBJ2-7 better, so the J call may be wrong. Looked up from germline, CDR1 is SGHTA and CDR2 is FQGNSA. The CDR3 contains 14 residues. Here the CDR3 DNA reads TGTGCCAGCAGCTTATCCAGGGGTCCCTACGAGCAGTACTTC. Its translation is CASSLSRGPYEQYF.

This clone has a single count. The chain uses TRBV27 and TRBJ2-2, with TRBD1 identical over 10 bases. V was pared by 5 bases and J by 6 bases, with 3 bases of the junction left unmatched. Germline lookup yields CDR1 MNHEY and CDR2 SMNVEV (reference sequence). The CDR3 sequence is 14 residues long. The CDR3: CASSRTGGSGELFF. The DNA for the CDR3 is TGTGCCAGCAGTCGGACAGGGGGTTCCGGGGAGCTGTTTTTT.

The J gene is TRBJ1-5, the V gene TRBV30; D unresolved. Germline loops: CDR1 GTSNPN, CDR2 SVGIG (reference sequence). The CDR3 is 13 amino acids. Trimming removed 0 bases from V and 4 bases from J, with 7 bases in between. Here the CDR3 reads CAWSVLGNQPQHF. CDR3 DNA sequence: TGTGCCTGGAGTGTACTAGGGAATCAGCCCCAGCATTTT. Variable domain in full (rest from reference TRBV30 and TRBJ1-5): SQTIHQWPATLVQPVGSPLSLECTVEGTSNPNLYWYRQAAGRGLQLLFYSVGIGQISSEVPQNLSASRPQDRQFILSSKKLLLSDSGFYLCAWSVLGNQPQHFGDGTRLSIL.

This chain links TRBV5-1 with TRBJ2-7, with D uncertain. CDR1 and CDR2 from the germline V gene are SGHRS and YFSETQ. This CDR3 contains 13 residues. The V end lost 4 bases, the J end lost 5 bases, and 13 bases lay between the germline ends. CDR3 sequence (DNA): TGCGCCAGCAGCCTCCCCTCCACGGACGAGCAGTACTTC. As protein: CASSLPSTDEQYF.

The chain couples TRBV29-1 to TRBJ2-7; possible D gene TRBD2, 7 bases. The CDR3 totals 12 residues. Between the trimmed V and J ends, which lost 7 bases and 6 bases, there was a span of 16 bases. CDR1 and CDR2 (germline): SQVTM, ANQGSEA. CDR3: CSGQGGDTEQYF. DNA for the CDR3: TGCAGCGGCCAAGGGGGGGACACCGAGCAGTACTTC.

In its sample, this clone was seen once. V and J are TRBV19 and TRBJ1-1; 8 nucleotides match TRBD1. The V gene end was trimmed by 1 base and the J gene end by 4 bases; junction bases not matched to a gene: 2. Germline assignment: CDR1 LNHDA and CDR2 SQIVND (reference sequence). The CDR3 loop spans 14 amino acids. The CDR3 is CASSIVQGATEAFF. CDR3 in DNA: TGTGCCAGTAGTATAGTTCAGGGGGCCACTGAAGCTTTCTTT.

This clone was counted only a few times. This chain links TRBV2 with TRBJ1-3, with D unresolved. CDR1 is SNHLY and CDR2 is FYNNEI in the germline V gene. CDR3 length equals 14 residues. Trimming left V 3 bases short and J 0 bases short, with 6 bases between. CDR3 DNA sequence: TGTGCCAGCAGTGATTCTGTCTCTGGAAACACCATATATTTT. Its protein is CASSDSVSGNTIYF.

The rearrangement links TRBV6-6 to TRBJ1-1; D is uncertain. The CDR3 length is 14 residues. Trimming pared 0 bases from V and 1 base from J, leaving 6 bases between. Germline V gives CDR1 MNHNY, CDR2 SVGAGI (reference sequence). CDR3 DNA sequence: TGTGCCAGCAGTTACTCGGGCAGGAACACTGAAGCTTTCTTT. Encoded protein: CASSYSGRNTEAFF.

The V and J genes are TRBV9 and TRBJ2-1; 8 nucleotides agree with TRBD2. Germline loops: CDR1 SGDLS, CDR2 YYNGEE. This CDR3 is built from 15 residues. V was pared by 3 bases and J by 7 bases, with 9 bases of the junction left unmatched. CDR3 sequence (DNA): TGTGCCAGCAGCGAGCTCGGGAGCGGGAGTAATGAGCAGTTCTTC. Its protein product is CASSELGSGSNEQFF. Looking up the rest from reference TRBV9 and TRBJ2-1 gives the full variable domain: DSGVTQTPKHLITATGQRVTLRCSPRSGDLSVYWYQQSLDQGLQFLIQYYNGEERAKGNILERFSAQQFPDLHSELNLSSLELGDSALYFCASSELGSGSNEQFFGPGTRLTVL.

This chain links TRBV27 with TRBJ2-5, with 14 bases aligning to TRBD2. The CDR3 extends over 17 amino acids. The V and J ends lost 2 bases and 5 bases, in that order; junction bases with no gene match: 7. CDR1 and CDR2 from the germline V gene are MNHEY and SMNVEV (reference sequence). CDR3 in amino acids: CASSLRGLAGVGETQYF. The DNA for the CDR3 is TGTGCCAGCAGTTTACGGGGACTAGCGGGAGTAGGGGAGACCCAGTACTTC.

The chain combines TRBV5-1 with TRBJ1-1, with 10 bases fitting TRBD1. Germline assignment: CDR1 SGHRS and CDR2 YFSETQ. This CDR3 is 14 amino acids long. Losses at the gene ends were 3 bases for V and 3 bases for J; bases not matched to a gene: 2. CDR3 sequence (DNA): TGCGCCAGCAGCTCGGGACAGGGGCACACTGAAGCTTTCTTT. It specifies CASSSGQGHTEAFF.

This rearrangement joins TRBV27 to TRBJ2-1, with 10 bases fitting TRBD2. Germline trimming cut 10 bases from V and 4 bases from J; bases unmatched to any gene: 13. From germline, CDR1 is MNHEY and CDR2 SMNVEV (reference sequence). The CDR3 is 16 amino acids. Here the CDR3 reads CANTSWVAGGYNEQFF. The CDR3 bases are TGTGCCAACACCTCATGGGTAGCGGGAGGATACAATGAGCAGTTCTTC.

The rearrangement links TRBV13 to TRBJ1-5, with D maybe TRBD1 (5 bases). This CDR3 contains 14 residues. Trimming cost V 5 bases and J 6 bases, with 14 bases left between them. Germline loops: CDR1 PRHDT, CDR2 FYEKMQ (reference sequence). The CDR3 spells CASSPRGMSQPQHF. CDR3 nucleotide sequence: TGTGCCAGCAGCCCCCGGGGGATGAGTCAGCCCCAGCATTTT.

The chain uses TRBV27 and TRBJ2-7; tentative D call: TRBD2 (5 bases). The CDR3 extends over 14 amino acids. The V gene lost 2 bases and the J gene lost 0 bases, with 8 bases spanning the gap. Germline assignment: CDR1 MNHEY and CDR2 SMNVEV (reference sequence). The CDR3 reads CASSLVRGSYEQYF. The CDR3 DNA follows: TGTGCCAGCAGTTTAGTACGGGGCTCCTACGAGCAGTACTTC.

The V call is TRBV5-1, the J call TRBJ2-3, with 8 bases fitting TRBD2. Germline V lookup: CDR1 SGHRS, CDR2 YFSETQ. J was trimmed by 6 bases and V by 4 bases; bases with no gene match: 10. There are 15 residues in the CDR3. CDR3 sequence (DNA): TGCGCCAGCAGCCCCCGACTAGCGAGGTTGGATACGCAGTATTTT. This codes for CASSPRLARLDTQYF.

The genes are TRBV7-9 and TRBJ2-1; 15 bases are shared with TRBD2. The junction had 2 bases not matched to a gene; V was cut back by 4 bases and J by 7 bases. CDR3 length: 15 residues. Looked up from germline, CDR1 is SEHNR and CDR2 is FQNEAQ (reference sequence). Written as DNA, the CDR3 is TGTGCCAGCAGCTGGACTAGCGGGAGGGGGAATGAGCAGTTCTTC. Amino acid sequence: CASSWTSGRGNEQFF.

V is TRBV5-1 and J is TRBJ2-1, with D possibly being TRBD1 (5 bases). The CDR3 has 14 residues. The V gene's germline CDR1 is SGHRS and CDR2 YFSETQ. V gave up 1 base and J gave up 6 bases, with 11 bases separating them. The CDR3 here is CASSLPQGSNEQFF. The CDR3 nucleotides are TGCGCCAGCAGCTTGCCCCAGGGTAGCAATGAGCAGTTCTTC.

CDR3 coding DNA: TGCGCCAGCAGCCCGGGACAGGGAGGGGCTAGCAATCAGCCCCAGCATTTT. It codes for CASSPGQGGASNQPQHF. The rearrangement uses TRBV5-1 and TRBJ1-5; 9 bases align to TRBD1. J was trimmed by 0 bases and V by 4 bases; bases with no gene match: 8. CDR1 SGHRS and CDR2 YFSETQ come from the germline V gene. The CDR3 is made up of 17 amino acids.

This chain joins TRBV30 and TRBJ2-3, with 11 bases matching TRBD2. Germline assignment: CDR1 GTSNPN and CDR2 SVGIG (reference sequence). The CDR3 contains 14 residues. Trimming at V came to 5 bases and at J to 3 bases, leaving 4 bases not matched to a gene. The CDR3 reads CAWLAGGPTDTQYF. For the CDR3, the DNA is TGTGCCTGGTTAGCGGGAGGGCCAACAGATACGCAGTATTTT.

V usage is TRBV4-3 and J usage is TRBJ2-5, with 11 nucleotides matching TRBD2. The CDR3 length is 16 residues. Germline CDR1 LGHNA, CDR2 YSLEER. Trimming took 1 base from V and 2 from J; bases not matched to a gene: 3. The CDR3 DNA reads as TGCGCCAGCAGCCAAGGACTAGCGGGGAATCAAGAGACCCAGTACTTC. As protein: CASSQGLAGNQETQYF.

The rearrangement uses TRBV7-9 and TRBJ2-1, with 9 bases aligning to TRBD1. The CDR3 loop spans 16 amino acids. Germline CDR1 SEHNR, CDR2 FQNEAQ (reference sequence). J lost 4 bases, V lost 6 bases, and 10 bases had no gene match. The CDR3 loop is CASSRLLGQGYNEQFF. CDR3 in DNA: TGTGCCAGCAGTCGTTTGTTGGGACAGGGATACAATGAGCAGTTCTTC.

The chain links TRBV19 to TRBJ1-1, with TRBD1 identical over 11 bases. Trimming removed 4 bases from V and 6 bases from J; junction bases left unmatched: 4. CDR1 LNHDA and CDR2 SQIVND come from the germline V gene (reference sequence). The CDR3 covers 14 residues. The CDR3 bases are TGTGCCAGTAGTAGGGACAGGGGGTCCCCTGAAGCTTTCTTT. It encodes CASSRDRGSPEAFF.

The chain recombines TRBV30 with TRBJ1-2; D possibly corresponds to TRBD1 (5 bases). Germline V gene lookup returns CDR1 GTSNPN and CDR2 SVGIG (reference sequence). The V end was cut by 2 bases, the J end by 7 bases, with 8 bases between. CDR3 length: 11 amino acids. The CDR3 sequence: CAWSPTVGYTF. The CDR3 coding sequence is TGTGCCTGGAGTCCGACAGTTGGCTACACCTTC.